The text below deals with one TCR beta chain. Every donor, a Caucasian adult, lived in Nashville, Tennessee. Profiled with immunoSEQ multiplex PCR; TCRdb holds only in-frame clones, not every one. The table includes approximately 1.5 million clones, around 98.5% detected once. This entry belongs to a study of shared clonotypes between healthy human individuals. The germline CDR1 and CDR2 sequences are SGHRS and YFSETQ. CDR3 length: 14 residues. The V end lost 7 bases, the J end lost 6 bases, and 18 bases lay between the germline ends. The clonotype comes from a man aged 30 to 39 in good health. V is TRBV5-1 and J is TRBJ2-3; a possible D gene is TRBD1 (5 bases). Specimen: naive CD4+ T cells sorted from blood. Subset given: CD45RA+ positively selected. The CDR3 sequence: CASQKGLLLDTQYF. The CDR3 nucleotides read TGCGCCAGCCAGAAGGGGTTGTTGTTGGATACGCAGTATTTT.